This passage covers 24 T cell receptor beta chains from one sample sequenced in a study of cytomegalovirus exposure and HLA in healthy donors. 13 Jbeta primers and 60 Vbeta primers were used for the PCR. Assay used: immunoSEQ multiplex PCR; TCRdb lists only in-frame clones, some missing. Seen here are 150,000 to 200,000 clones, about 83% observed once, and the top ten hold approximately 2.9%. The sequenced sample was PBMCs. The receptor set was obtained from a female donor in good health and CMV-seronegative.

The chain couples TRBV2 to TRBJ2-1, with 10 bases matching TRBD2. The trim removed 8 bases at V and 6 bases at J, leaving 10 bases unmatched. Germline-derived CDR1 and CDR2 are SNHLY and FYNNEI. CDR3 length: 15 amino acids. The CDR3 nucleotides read TGTGCCAGCGCGATAGCGGGGGGCCGTCTCAATGAGCAGTTCTTC. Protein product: CASAIAGGRLNEQFF.

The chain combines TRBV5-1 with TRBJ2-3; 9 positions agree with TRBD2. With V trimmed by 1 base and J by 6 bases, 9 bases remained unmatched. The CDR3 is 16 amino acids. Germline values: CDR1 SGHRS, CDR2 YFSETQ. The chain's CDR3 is CASSLTTAGGSDTQYF. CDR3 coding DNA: TGCGCCAGCAGCTTGACAACAGCGGGGGGAAGTGATACGCAGTATTTT. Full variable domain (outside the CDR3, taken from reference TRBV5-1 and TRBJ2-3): KAGVTQTPRYLIKTRGQQVTLSCSPISGHRSVSWYQQTPGQGLQFLFEYFSETQRNKGNFPGRFSGRQFSNSRSEMNVSTLELGDSALYLCASSLTTAGGSDTQYFGPGTRLTVL.

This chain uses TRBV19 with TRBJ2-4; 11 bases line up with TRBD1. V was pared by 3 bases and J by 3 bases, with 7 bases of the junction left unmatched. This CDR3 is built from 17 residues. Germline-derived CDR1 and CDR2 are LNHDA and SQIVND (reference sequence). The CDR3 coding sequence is TGTGCCAGTAGTATCCACGGACAGGGGGCCGACAAAAACATTCAGTACTTC. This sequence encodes CASSIHGQGADKNIQYF.

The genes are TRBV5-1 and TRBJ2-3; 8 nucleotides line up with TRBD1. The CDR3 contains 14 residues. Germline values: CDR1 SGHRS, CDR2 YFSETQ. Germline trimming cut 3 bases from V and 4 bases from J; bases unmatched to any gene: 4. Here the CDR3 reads CASSSEQGADTQYF. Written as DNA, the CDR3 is TGCGCCAGCAGCTCCGAACAGGGGGCAGATACGCAGTATTTT.

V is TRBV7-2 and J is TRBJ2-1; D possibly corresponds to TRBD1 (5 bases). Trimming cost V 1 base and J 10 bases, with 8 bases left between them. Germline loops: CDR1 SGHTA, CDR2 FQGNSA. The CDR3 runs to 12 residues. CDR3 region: CASSLVGAEQFF. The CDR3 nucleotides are TGTGCCAGCAGCTTAGTTGGGGCCGAGCAGTTCTTC.

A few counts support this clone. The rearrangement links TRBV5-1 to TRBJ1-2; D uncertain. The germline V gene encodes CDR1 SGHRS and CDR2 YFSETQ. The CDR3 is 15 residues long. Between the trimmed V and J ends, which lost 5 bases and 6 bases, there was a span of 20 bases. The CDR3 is CASSPQQLGADGYTF. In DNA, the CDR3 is TGCGCCAGCAGTCCCCAGCAACTAGGCGCGGATGGCTACACCTTC.

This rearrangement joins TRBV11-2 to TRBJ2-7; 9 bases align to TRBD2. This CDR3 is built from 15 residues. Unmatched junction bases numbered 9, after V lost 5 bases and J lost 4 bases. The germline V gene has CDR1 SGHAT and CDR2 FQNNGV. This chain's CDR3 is CASSPLPSGVYEQYF. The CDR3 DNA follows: TGTGCCAGCAGCCCTCTCCCTAGCGGGGTATACGAGCAGTACTTC.

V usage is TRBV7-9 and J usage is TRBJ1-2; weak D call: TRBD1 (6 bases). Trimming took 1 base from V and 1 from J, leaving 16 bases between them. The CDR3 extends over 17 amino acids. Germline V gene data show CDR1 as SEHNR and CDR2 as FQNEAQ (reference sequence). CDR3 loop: CASSLGSVGGVNYGYTF. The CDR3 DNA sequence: TGTGCCAGCAGCTTAGGCAGTGTAGGGGGAGTTAACTATGGCTACACCTTC.

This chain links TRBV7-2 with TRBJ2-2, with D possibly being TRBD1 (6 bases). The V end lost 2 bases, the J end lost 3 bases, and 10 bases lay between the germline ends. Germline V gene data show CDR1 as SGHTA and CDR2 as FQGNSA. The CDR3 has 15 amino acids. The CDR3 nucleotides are TGTGCCAGCAGCTTAAACAGGGTATACACCGGGGAGCTGTTTTTT. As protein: CASSLNRVYTGELFF.

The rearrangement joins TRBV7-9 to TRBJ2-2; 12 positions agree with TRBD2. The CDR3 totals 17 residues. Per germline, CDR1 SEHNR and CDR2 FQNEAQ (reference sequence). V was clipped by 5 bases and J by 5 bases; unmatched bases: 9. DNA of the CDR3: TGTGCCAGCAGCCGACCTACTAGCGGGGGGACTACCGGGGAGCTGTTTTTT. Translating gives CASSRPTSGGTTGELFF.

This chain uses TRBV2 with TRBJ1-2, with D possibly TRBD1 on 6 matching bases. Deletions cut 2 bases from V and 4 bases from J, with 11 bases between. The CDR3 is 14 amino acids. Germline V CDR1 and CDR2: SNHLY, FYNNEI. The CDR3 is CASSEQGPVYGYTF. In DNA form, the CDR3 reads TGTGCCAGCAGTGAACAGGGGCCCGTCTATGGCTACACCTTC.

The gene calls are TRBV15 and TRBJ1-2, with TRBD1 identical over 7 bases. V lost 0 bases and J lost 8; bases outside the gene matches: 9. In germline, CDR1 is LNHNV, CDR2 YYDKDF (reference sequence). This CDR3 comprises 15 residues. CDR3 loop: CATSRDDAGGKGYTF. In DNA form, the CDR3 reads TGTGCCACCAGCAGAGATGATGCAGGGGGTAAAGGCTACACCTTC.

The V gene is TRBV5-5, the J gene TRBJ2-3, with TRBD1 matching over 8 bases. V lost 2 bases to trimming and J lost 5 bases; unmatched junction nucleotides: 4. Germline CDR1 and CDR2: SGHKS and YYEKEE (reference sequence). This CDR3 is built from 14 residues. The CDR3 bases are TGTGCCAGCAGCTTCCAGGGGGCAGAAGATACGCAGTATTTT. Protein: CASSFQGAEDTQYF. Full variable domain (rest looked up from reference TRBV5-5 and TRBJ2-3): DAGVTQSPTHLIKTRGQQVTLRCSPISGHKSVSWYQQVLGQGPQFIFQYYEKEERGRGNFPDRFSARQFPNYSSELNVNALLLGDSALYLCASSFQGAEDTQYFGPGTRLTVL.

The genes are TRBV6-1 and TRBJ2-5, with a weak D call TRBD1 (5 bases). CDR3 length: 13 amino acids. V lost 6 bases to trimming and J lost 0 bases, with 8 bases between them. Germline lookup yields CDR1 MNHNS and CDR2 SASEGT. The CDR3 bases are TGTGCCAGCAGAAAGACAGACCAAGAGACCCAGTACTTC. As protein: CASRKTDQETQYF.

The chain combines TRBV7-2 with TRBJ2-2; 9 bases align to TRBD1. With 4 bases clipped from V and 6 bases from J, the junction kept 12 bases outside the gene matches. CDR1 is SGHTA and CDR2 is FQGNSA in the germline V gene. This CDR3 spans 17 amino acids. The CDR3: CASSSQGAQGFSGELFF. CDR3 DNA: TGTGCCAGCAGCTCACAGGGGGCGCAAGGCTTTTCCGGGGAGCTGTTTTTT.

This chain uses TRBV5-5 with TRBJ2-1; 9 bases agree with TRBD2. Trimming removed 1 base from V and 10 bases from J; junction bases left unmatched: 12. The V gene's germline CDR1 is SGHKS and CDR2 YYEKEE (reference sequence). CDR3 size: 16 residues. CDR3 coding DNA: TGTGCCAGCAGCTTGCCGGGGGCAGGGCTAGCGGGAGAGCAGTTCTTC. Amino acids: CASSLPGAGLAGEQFF.

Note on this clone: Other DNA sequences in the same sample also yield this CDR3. This CDR3 reads CASSLALEYGYTF. The CDR3 DNA reads as TGCGCCAGCAGCTTGGCTCTGGAGTATGGCTACACCTTC. The chain couples TRBV5-1 to TRBJ1-2; D is uncertain. The V gene's germline CDR1 is SGHRS and CDR2 YFSETQ. Trimming left V 0 bases short and J 5 bases short, with 8 bases between. There are 13 residues in the CDR3. Complete variable domain (other parts from reference TRBV5-1 and TRBJ1-2): KAGVTQTPRYLIKTRGQQVTLSCSPISGHRSVSWYQQTPGQGLQFLFEYFSETQRNKGNFPGRFSGRQFSNSRSEMNVSTLELGDSALYLCASSLALEYGYTFGSGTRLTVV.

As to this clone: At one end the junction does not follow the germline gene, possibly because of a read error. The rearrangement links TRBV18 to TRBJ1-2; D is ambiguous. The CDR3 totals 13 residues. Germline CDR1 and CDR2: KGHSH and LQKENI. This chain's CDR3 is CASSPAAVYGHTF. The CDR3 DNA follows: TGTGCCAGCTCACCGGCGGCGGTTTATGGCCACACCTTC.

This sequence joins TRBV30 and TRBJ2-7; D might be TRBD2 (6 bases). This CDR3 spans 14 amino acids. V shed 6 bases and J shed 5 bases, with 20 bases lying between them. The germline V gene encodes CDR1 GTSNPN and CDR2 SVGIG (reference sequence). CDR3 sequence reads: CACQRGTARDEQYF. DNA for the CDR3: TGTGCCTGCCAGCGCGGGACCGCCCGCGACGAGCAGTACTTC.

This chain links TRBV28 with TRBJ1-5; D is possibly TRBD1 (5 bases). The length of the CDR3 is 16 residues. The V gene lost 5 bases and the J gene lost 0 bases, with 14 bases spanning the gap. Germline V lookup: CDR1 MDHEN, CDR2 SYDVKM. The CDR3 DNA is TGTGCCAGCAGTCCCCGGGGGGAGTCTAGCAATCAGCCCCAGCATTTT. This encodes CASSPRGESSNQPQHF.

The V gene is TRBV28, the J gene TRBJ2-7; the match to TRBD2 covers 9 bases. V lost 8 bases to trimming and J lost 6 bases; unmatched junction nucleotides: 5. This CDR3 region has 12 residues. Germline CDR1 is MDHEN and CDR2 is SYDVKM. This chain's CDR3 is CASLELAGEQYF. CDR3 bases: TGTGCCAGCCTCGAACTAGCGGGCGAGCAGTACTTC.

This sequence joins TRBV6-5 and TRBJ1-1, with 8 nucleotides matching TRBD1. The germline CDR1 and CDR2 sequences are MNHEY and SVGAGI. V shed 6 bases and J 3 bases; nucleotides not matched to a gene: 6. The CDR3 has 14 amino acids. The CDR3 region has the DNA TGTGCCAGCAGCCACAGGGGGTTTTACACTGAAGCTTTCTTT. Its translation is CASSHRGFYTEAFF.

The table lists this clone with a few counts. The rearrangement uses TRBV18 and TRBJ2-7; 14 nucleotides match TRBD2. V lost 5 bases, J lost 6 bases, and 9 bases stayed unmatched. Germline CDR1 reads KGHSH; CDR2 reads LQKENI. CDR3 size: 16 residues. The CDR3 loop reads CASSSSTSGGAGEQYF. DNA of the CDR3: TGTGCCAGCTCATCTTCGACTAGCGGGGGGGCCGGCGAGCAGTACTTC.

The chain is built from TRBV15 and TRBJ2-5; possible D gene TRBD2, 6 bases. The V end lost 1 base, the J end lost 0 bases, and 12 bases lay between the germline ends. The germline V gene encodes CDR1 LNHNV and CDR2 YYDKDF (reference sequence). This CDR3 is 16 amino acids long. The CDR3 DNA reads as TGTGCCACCAGCAGAGTTGGCGGGACGTACCAAGAGACCCAGTACTTC. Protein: CATSRVGGTYQETQYF. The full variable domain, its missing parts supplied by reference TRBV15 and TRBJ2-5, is DAMVIQNPRYQVTQFGKPVTLSCSQTLNHNVMYWYQQKSSQAPKLLFHYYDKDFNNEADTPDNFQSRRPNTSFCFLDIRSPGLGDTAMYLCATSRVGGTYQETQYFGPGTRLLVL.